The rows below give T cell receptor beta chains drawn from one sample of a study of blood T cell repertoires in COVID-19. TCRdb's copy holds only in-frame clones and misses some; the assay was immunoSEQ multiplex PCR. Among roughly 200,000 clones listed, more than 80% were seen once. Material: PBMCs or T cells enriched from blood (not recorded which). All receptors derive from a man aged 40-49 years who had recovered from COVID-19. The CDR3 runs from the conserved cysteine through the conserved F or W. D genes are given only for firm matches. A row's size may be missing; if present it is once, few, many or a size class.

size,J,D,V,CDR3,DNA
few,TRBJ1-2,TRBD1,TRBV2,CASSEAPGGRGGYTF,TGTGCCAGCAGTGAAGCGCCAGGGGGCCGTGGGGGCTACACCTTC
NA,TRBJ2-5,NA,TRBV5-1,CASTGSETQYF,TGCGCCAGTACAGGGTCTGAGACCCAGTACTTC
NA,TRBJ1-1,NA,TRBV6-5,CASSPGGRGSTEAFF,TGTGCCAGCAGTCCCGGAGGCAGGGGAAGCACTGAAGCTTTCTTT
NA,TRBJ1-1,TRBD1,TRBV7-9,CASTTTGDSPEAFF,TGTGCCAGCACCACAACAGGGGATTCCCCTGAAGCTTTCTTT
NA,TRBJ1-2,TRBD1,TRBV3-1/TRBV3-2,CASSQDQGGQGDGYTF,TGTGCCAGCAGCCAAGATCAAGGAGGACAGGGAGATGGCTACACCTTC
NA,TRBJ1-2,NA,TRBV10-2,CASTPVENRVYGYTF,TGCGCCAGCACCCCTGTCGAAAACAGGGTCTATGGCTACACCTTC
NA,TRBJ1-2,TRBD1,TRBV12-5,CASGLGDRESGYTF,TGTGCTAGTGGTTTGGGGGACAGGGAATCCGGCTACACCTTC
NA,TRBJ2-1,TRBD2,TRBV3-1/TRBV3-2,CASSQGVGLAGGGSEQFF,TGTGCCAGCAGCCAAGGGGTCGGACTAGCGGGAGGGGGAAGTGAGCAGTTCTTC
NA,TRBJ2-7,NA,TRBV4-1,CASSPGGQNYEQYF,TGCGCCAGCAGCCCCGGGGGACAGAACTACGAGCAGTACTTC
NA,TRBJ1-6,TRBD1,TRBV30,CAWSQGARANSPLHF,TGTGCCTGGTCACAGGGGGCGAGAGCTAATTCACCCCTCCACTTT
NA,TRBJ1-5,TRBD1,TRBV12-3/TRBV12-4,CASSLDRVQPQHF,TGTGCCAGCAGTTTGGACAGGGTTCAGCCCCAGCATTTT
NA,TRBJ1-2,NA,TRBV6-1,CASSEEIGVRGYTF,TGTGCCAGCAGTGAAGAGATCGGGGTGAGAGGCTACACCTTC
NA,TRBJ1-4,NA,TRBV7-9,CASSGYANEKLFF,TGTGCCAGCTCGGGGTATGCTAATGAAAAACTGTTTTTT
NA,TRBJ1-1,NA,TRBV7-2,CASSFATQMNTEAFF,TGTGCCAGCAGCTTCGCAACACAGATGAACACTGAAGCTTTCTTT
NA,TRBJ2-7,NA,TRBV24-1,CATSDSRFYEQYF,TGTGCCACCAGTGATTCACGGTTCTACGAGCAGTACTTC
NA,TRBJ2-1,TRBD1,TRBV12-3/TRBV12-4,CASRADRALQQFF,TGTGCCAGCAGAGCGGACAGGGCTCTTCAGCAGTTCTTC
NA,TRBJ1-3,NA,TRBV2,CASSEYSGNTIYF,TGTGCCAGCAGTGAATACTCTGGAAACACCATATATTTT
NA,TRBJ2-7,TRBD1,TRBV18,CASSPGQDKATYEQYF,TGTGCCAGCTCACCTGGACAGGACAAAGCCACTTACGAGCAGTACTTC
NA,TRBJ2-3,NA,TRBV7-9,CASSGPRGWGEITDTQYF,TGTGCCAGCAGCGGCCCCCGAGGGTGGGGGGAAATCACAGATACGCAGTATTTT
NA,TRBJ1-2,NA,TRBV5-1,CASSLEFRGGYGYTF,TGCGCCAGCAGCTTGGAGTTCCGGGGAGGCTATGGCTACACCTTC
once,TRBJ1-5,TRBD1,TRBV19,CASSVGTGILQPQHF,TGTGCCAGTAGTGTGGGGACAGGCATTTTGCAGCCCCAGCATTTT
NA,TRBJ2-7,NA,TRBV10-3,CAIINSQFKQYF,TGTGCCATCATAAACAGCCAGTTCAAGCAGTACTTC
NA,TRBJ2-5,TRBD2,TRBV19,CASSPGGQETQYF,TGTGCCAGTAGTCCGGGGGGCCAAGAGACCCAGTACTTC
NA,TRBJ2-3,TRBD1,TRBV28,CASSSTGGAFVGSF,TGTGCCAGCAGTTCAACAGGGGGCGCGTTTGTTGGGAGTTTT
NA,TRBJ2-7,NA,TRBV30,CAWSVALGGLSQYF,TGTGCCTGGAGTGTTGCACTAGGAGGACTATCGCAGTACTTC
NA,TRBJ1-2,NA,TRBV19,CASSIRGSQGNYGYTF,TGTGCCAGTAGTATAAGGGGGTCACAGGGTAACTATGGCTACACCTTC
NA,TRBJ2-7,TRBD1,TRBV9,CASSAVPHRGIDEQYF,TGTGCCAGCAGCGCCGTGCCCCACAGGGGAATCGACGAGCAGTACTTC
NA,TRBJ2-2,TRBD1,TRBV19,CASSKRQGPNTGELFF,TGTGCCAGTAGTAAAAGACAGGGGCCGAACACCGGGGAGCTGTTTTTT
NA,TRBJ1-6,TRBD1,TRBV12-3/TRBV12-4,CASSLTGNSPLHF,TGTGCCAGCAGTTTGACAGGGAATTCACCCCTCCACTTT
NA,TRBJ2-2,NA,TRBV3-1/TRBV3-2,CASSQVKQGAGELFF,TGTGCCAGCAGCCAAGTCAAACAGGGCGCCGGGGAGCTGTTTTTT
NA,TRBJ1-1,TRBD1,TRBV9,CASSVEGAGTEAFF,TGTGCCAGCAGCGTAGAGGGGGCCGGCACTGAAGCTTTCTTT
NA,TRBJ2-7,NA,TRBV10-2,CASRIQKSSYEQYF,TGCGCCAGCAGGATACAGAAGAGCTCCTACGAGCAGTACTTC
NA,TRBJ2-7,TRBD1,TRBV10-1,CASSESGDRGHEQYF,TGCGCCAGCAGTGAGTCAGGGGACAGGGGCCACGAGCAGTACTTC
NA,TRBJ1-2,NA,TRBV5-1,CASSLSVGGGYTF,TGCGCCAGCAGCTTGTCGGTGGGAGGGGGCTACACCTTC
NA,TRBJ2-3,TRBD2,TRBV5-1,CASSSASGGALVTQYF,TGCGCCAGCAGCTCGGCTAGCGGGGGGGCCTTGGTTACGCAGTATTTT
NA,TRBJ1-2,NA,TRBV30,CAWSVPYKTENYGYTF,TGTGCCTGGAGTGTACCTTACAAGACAGAGAACTATGGCTACACCTTC
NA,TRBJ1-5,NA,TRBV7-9,CASSPDRDANQPQHF,TGTGCCAGCAGTCCGGACAGAGACGCCAATCAGCCCCAGCATTTT
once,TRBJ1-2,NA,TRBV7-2,CASSPATTENYGYTF,TGTGCCAGCAGCCCCGCCACGACAGAGAACTATGGCTACACCTTC
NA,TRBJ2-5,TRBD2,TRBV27,CASSRTSGRGQETQYF,TGTGCCAGCAGCCGAACTAGCGGGAGAGGTCAAGAGACCCAGTACTTC
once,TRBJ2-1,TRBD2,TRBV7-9,CASSLASAGGSYNEQFF,TGTGCCAGCAGCTTAGCGTCAGCGGGAGGTTCCTACAATGAGCAGTTCTTC
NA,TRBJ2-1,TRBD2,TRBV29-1,CSVGVLAGGSSHNEQFF,TGCAGCGTTGGAGTACTAGCGGGAGGTTCCTCACACAATGAGCAGTTCTTC
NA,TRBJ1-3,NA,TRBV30,CAWSAGIRDTIYF,TGTGCCTGGAGTGCAGGGATTAGGGACACCATATATTTT
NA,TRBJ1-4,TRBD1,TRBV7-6,CASSRGQGNEKLFF,TGTGCCAGCAGCAGGGGACAGGGAAATGAAAAACTGTTTTTT
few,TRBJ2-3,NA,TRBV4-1,CASSQGLPRTDTQYF,TGCGCCAGCAGCCAAGGACTACCCCGCACAGATACGCAGTATTTT
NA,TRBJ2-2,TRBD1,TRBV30,CAWKTRTGVGELFF,TGTGCCTGGAAAACCAGGACAGGGGTCGGGGAGCTGTTTTTT
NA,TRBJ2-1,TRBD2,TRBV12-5,CASGLSGLAGGEQFF,TGTGCTAGTGGTTTGAGCGGACTAGCGGGGGGTGAGCAGTTCTTC
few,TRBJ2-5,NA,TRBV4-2,CASSQAQSQETQYF,TGTGCCAGCAGCCAAGCGCAGTCACAAGAGACCCAGTACTTC
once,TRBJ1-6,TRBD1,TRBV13,CASSSGTGASPLHF,TGTGCCAGCAGCTCGGGGACAGGGGCTTCACCCCTCCACTTT
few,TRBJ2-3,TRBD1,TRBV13,CASSQRGQGIADTQYF,TGTGCCAGCAGCCAAAGGGGACAGGGGATCGCAGATACGCAGTATTTT
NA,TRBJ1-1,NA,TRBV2,CATSRGENTEAFF,TGTGCCACCTCTCGGGGGGAGAACACTGAAGCTTTCTTT
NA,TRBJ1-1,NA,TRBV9,CASSVGGGEGTTEAFF,TGTGCCAGCAGCGTGGGAGGAGGGGAAGGGACCACTGAAGCTTTCTTT
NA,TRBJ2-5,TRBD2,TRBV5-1,CASSHLAGQETQYF,TGCGCCAGCAGCCACTTAGCGGGACAAGAGACCCAGTACTTC
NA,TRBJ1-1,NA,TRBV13,CASSLGRGEAFF,TGTGCCAGCAGCTTAGGCCGAGGGGAAGCTTTCTTT
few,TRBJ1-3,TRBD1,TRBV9,CASSGDSEGSGNTIYF,TGTGCCAGCAGCGGGGACAGTGAAGGCTCTGGAAACACCATATATTTT
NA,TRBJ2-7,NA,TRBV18,CASSPRDREQYF,TGTGCCAGCTCACCACGTGACAGGGAGCAGTACTTC
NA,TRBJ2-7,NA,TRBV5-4,CASLEMGAPYEQYF,TGTGCCAGCCTAGAGATGGGGGCCCCCTACGAGCAGTACTTC
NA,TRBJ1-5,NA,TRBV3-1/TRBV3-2,CASSPRSTGYQPQHF,TGTGCCAGCAGCCCTCGTTCGACAGGTTATCAGCCCCAGCATTTT